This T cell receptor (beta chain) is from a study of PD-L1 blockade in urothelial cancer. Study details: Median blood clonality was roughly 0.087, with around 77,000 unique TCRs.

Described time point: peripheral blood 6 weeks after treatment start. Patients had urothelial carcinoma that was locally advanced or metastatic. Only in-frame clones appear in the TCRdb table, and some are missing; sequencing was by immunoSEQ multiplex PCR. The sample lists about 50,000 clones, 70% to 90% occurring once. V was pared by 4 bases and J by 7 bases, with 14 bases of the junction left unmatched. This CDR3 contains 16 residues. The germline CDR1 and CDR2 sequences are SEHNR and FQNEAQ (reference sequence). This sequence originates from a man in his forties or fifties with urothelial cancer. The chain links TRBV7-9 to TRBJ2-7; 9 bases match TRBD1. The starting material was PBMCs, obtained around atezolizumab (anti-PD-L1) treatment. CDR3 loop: CASSSGTGPNLREQYF. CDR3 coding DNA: TGTGCCAGCAGCTCTGGGACAGGGCCAAACCTACGGGAGCAGTACTTC. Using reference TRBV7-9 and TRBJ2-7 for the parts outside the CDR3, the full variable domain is DTGVSQNPRHKITKRGQNVTFRCDPISEHNRLYWYRQTLGQGPEFLTYFQNEAQLEKSRLLSDRFSAERPKGSFSTLEIQRTEQGDSAMYLCASSSGTGPNLREQYFGPGTRLTVT.